The source of this T cell receptor beta chain is a study of T cell responses to AZD1222 COVID-19 vaccine. Deletions cut 4 bases from V and 3 bases from J, with 1 base between. The germline V gene encodes CDR1 LNHNV and CDR2 YYDKDF (reference sequence). The CDR3 extends over 11 amino acids. Assay used: immunoSEQ multiplex PCR; TCRdb lists only in-frame clones, some missing. The sample records some 170,000 clones, less than 90% being singletons. This chain connects TRBV15 to TRBJ2-1; D gene ambiguous. This receptor was identified in an adult in good health. Sequenced material: peripheral blood, taken on day 0 of AZD1222 vaccination. CDR3 DNA sequence: TGTGCCACCAGCAACTACAATGAGCAGTTCTTC. Protein product: CATSNYNEQFF.